Listed here are 19 T cell receptor beta chains from one sample, sequenced in a study of blood T cell repertoires in COVID-19 (dated by TCRdb to the early 2020s). Receptor libraries were prepared by the immunoSEQ multiplex PCR assay. Imported from immuneACCESS, the table was reduced by TCRdb to in-frame sequences with V and J called. These copies leave out some clones; in studies compared against another copy, an unresolved V gene accounts for under half, and the cause of the remainder is not known. This sample lists 150,000 to 200,000 clones; roughly four fifths were detected once. Of the sample, about an eighth is held by the ten largest clones. The sample was PBMCs or T cells enriched from blood (not recorded which). These receptors originate from a middle-aged man who had recovered from COVID-19.

The chain joins TRBV2 to TRBJ1-5; 7 bases are a match to TRBD1. The CDR3 spans 15 residues. The V and J ends lost 6 bases and 0 bases, in that order; junction bases with no gene match: 5. CDR1 and CDR2 from the germline V gene are SNHLY and FYNNEI. The CDR3 DNA reads as TGTGCCAGCAGGAACAGGGGTTATAGCAATCAGCCCCAGCATTTT. Its protein product is CASRNRGYSNQPQHF.

The chain links TRBV7-9 to TRBJ1-1; TRBD1 matches at 7 bases. Germline V gene data show CDR1 as SEHNR and CDR2 as FQNEAQ (reference sequence). V lost 5 bases, J lost 7 bases, and 4 bases stayed unmatched. The CDR3 spans 12 residues. Written as DNA, the CDR3 is TGTGCCAGCAGCCCACACAGGGGTGAAGCTTTCTTT. Amino acid sequence: CASSPHRGEAFF.

This clone was observed many times. V gene TRBV6-5 combines with J gene TRBJ1-6; possible D gene TRBD1, 5 bases. Germline V gene sequence: CDR1 MNHEY, CDR2 SVGAGI. The CDR3 sequence is 15 residues long. Trimming removed 7 bases from V and 8 bases from J, with 18 bases in between. CDR3 DNA sequence: TGTGCCAGCACCTGGGCAGGGCCTGCGGATTCACCCCTCCACTTT. This translates into CASTWAGPADSPLHF.

The chain recombines TRBV6-5 with TRBJ2-3, with TRBD1 identical over 7 bases. The CDR3 has 15 residues. CDR1 is MNHEY and CDR2 is SVGAGI in the germline V gene. Trimming cost V 7 bases and J 3 bases; bases outside gene matches: 10. Written as DNA, the CDR3 is TGTGCCAGCAAGCTTTCGCGACAGGGTACAGATACGCAGTATTTT. It translates to CASKLSRQGTDTQYF.

The chain combines TRBV7-9 with TRBJ1-2; D is unclear. Deletions cut 5 bases from V and 4 bases from J, with 17 bases between. Germline V gene data show CDR1 as SEHNR and CDR2 as FQNEAQ (reference sequence). This CDR3 has 15 residues. The CDR3 spells CASSHAGSGLYGYTF. In DNA, the CDR3 is TGTGCCAGCAGCCACGCAGGAAGCGGACTCTATGGCTACACCTTC.

The chain is built from TRBV4-2 and TRBJ1-5; D may be TRBD1 (5 bases). V lost 1 base to trimming and J lost 5 bases, with 12 bases between them. Germline assignment: CDR1 LGHNA and CDR2 YNFKEQ. This CDR3 region has 15 residues. CDR3 DNA: TGTGCCAGCAGCCAAGCGGGGGTGGGGGATCAGCCCCAGCATTTT. It specifies CASSQAGVGDQPQHF.

The V call is TRBV2, the J call TRBJ2-1; the match to TRBD1 covers 8 bases. The junction had 8 bases not matched to a gene; V was cut back by 6 bases and J by 7 bases. Germline V gives CDR1 SNHLY, CDR2 FYNNEI. There are 14 residues in the CDR3. The CDR3 region is CASRAGGYLNEQFF. The CDR3 coding sequence is TGTGCCAGCAGGGCAGGGGGCTATTTGAATGAGCAGTTCTTC.

The rearrangement uses TRBV30 and TRBJ1-4; TRBD1 matches at 9 bases. The length of the CDR3 is 16 residues. Germline-derived CDR1 and CDR2 are GTSNPN and SVGIG (reference sequence). The V gene end was trimmed by 6 bases and the J gene end by 7 bases; junction bases not matched to a gene: 15. In DNA, the CDR3 is TGTGCCTGCCCGGGACAGGGACACTCGAGGTCTGAAAAACTGTTTTTT. Its translation: CACPGQGHSRSEKLFF.

The genes are TRBV12-3 or TRBV12-4 and TRBJ1-5; D is uncertain. V was trimmed by 6 bases and J by 6 bases, leaving 12 bases between them. The CDR3 contains 13 residues. The CDR3 spells CASSPSEGQPQHF. The CDR3 nucleotides read TGTGCCAGCAGCCCATCCGAGGGTCAGCCCCAGCATTTT.

The J gene is TRBJ1-3, the V gene TRBV30; D is undetermined. V was cut by 2 bases and J by 4 bases, with 9 bases left in between. The CDR3 contains 13 residues. The germline V gene encodes CDR1 GTSNPN and CDR2 SVGIG (reference sequence). The CDR3 bases are TGTGCCTGGAGTAAAGGGAGCGGAAACACCATATATTTT. Protein sequence: CAWSKGSGNTIYF.

J is TRBJ2-1 and V is TRBV14, with TRBD2 as a possible D gene (6 bases). V dropped 1 base and J dropped 10 bases, with 14 bases sitting between them. Germline V gene data show CDR1 as SGHDN and CDR2 as FVKESK. The CDR3 has 14 residues. CDR3 sequence (DNA): TGTGCCAGCAGCCAAGCCGGAGGGTCCCGAGAGCAGTTCTTC. Residues: CASSQAGGSREQFF. Full variable domain (rest looked up from reference TRBV14 and TRBJ2-1): EAGVTQFPSHSVIEKGQTVTLRCDPISGHDNLYWYRRVMGKEIKFLLHFVKESKQDESGMPNNRFLAERTGGTYSTLKVQPAELEDSGVYFCASSQAGGSREQFFGPGTRLTVL.

V gene TRBV28 combines with J gene TRBJ1-2; 8 bases align to TRBD1. Germline assignment: CDR1 MDHEN and CDR2 SYDVKM. V dropped 4 bases and J dropped 0; count of bases not matched to a gene: 4. The CDR3 contains 15 residues. The CDR3 nucleotides are TGTGCCAGCAGTTCCCACAGGGGGGCTAACTATGGCTACACCTTC. Its translation: CASSSHRGANYGYTF.

The CDR3 DNA is TGTGCCAGCAGTTTATCCTCCGGGACTAGCGGGTTGCAGTACTTC. Protein product: CASSLSSGTSGLQYF. This rearrangement joins TRBV28 to TRBJ2-7; TRBD2 matches at 12 bases. Losses at the gene ends were 1 base for V and 9 bases for J; bases not matched to a gene: 7. The germline V gene encodes CDR1 MDHEN and CDR2 SYDVKM. The CDR3 is 15 residues long.

This clone is a singleton in its sample. The chain couples TRBV7-9 to TRBJ2-3, with 10 positions matching TRBD2. Trimming took 1 base from V and 8 from J; bases not matched to a gene: 6. Germline CDR1 reads SEHNR; CDR2 reads FQNEAQ (reference sequence). The CDR3 spans 15 residues. This CDR3 reads CASSLGLAGVATQYF. The CDR3 DNA follows: TGTGCCAGCAGCTTAGGGCTAGCGGGGGTGGCTACGCAGTATTTT. The full variable domain, with the rest looked up from reference TRBV7-9 and TRBJ2-3, is DTGVSQNPRHKITKRGQNVTFRCDPISEHNRLYWYRQTLGQGPEFLTYFQNEAQLEKSRLLSDRFSAERPKGSFSTLEIQRTEQGDSAMYLCASSLGLAGVATQYFGPGTRLTVL.

The rearrangement links TRBV9 to TRBJ2-7; 9 nucleotides match TRBD1. J gave up 3 bases and V 0 bases, and 10 bases lay outside the gene matches. Germline lookup yields CDR1 SGDLS and CDR2 YYNGEE. The CDR3 is 17 amino acids. The CDR3 is CASSVAPWVGQGYEQYF. DNA of the CDR3: TGTGCCAGCAGCGTAGCGCCCTGGGTGGGACAGGGCTACGAGCAGTACTTC.

This CDR3 is CASSFYPRDSNSPLHF. In DNA form, the CDR3 reads TGTGCCAGCAGCTTCTACCCCCGGGACTCAAATTCACCCCTCCACTTT. This chain uses TRBV11-2 with TRBJ1-6; TRBD1 is a possible D gene (5 bases). The germline CDR1 and CDR2 sequences are SGHAT and FQNNGV. V dropped 3 bases and J dropped 7 bases, with 16 bases sitting between them. This CDR3 has 16 amino acids.

This chain joins TRBV7-2 and TRBJ1-5, with D possibly TRBD1 on 6 matching bases. In germline, CDR1 is SGHTA, CDR2 FQGNSA. The CDR3 extends over 13 amino acids. V was clipped by 3 bases and J by 4 bases, with 7 bases between them. CDR3 protein: CASSLQGNQPQHF. CDR3 coding DNA: TGTGCCAGCAGCTTGCAGGGGAATCAGCCCCAGCATTTT.

This chain joins TRBV6-4 and TRBJ2-3, with TRBD2 matching 9 bases. Losses at the gene ends were 3 bases for V and 1 base for J; bases not matched to a gene: 8. The CDR3 contains 17 residues. CDR1 MRHNA and CDR2 SNTAGT come from the germline V gene. CDR3 in amino acids: CASSEGAGGPGTDTQYF. For the CDR3, the DNA is TGTGCCAGCAGTGAAGGTGCGGGAGGGCCGGGCACAGATACGCAGTATTTT.

V is TRBV4-1 and J is TRBJ2-4; TRBD2 matches at 9 bases. Per germline, CDR1 MGHRA and CDR2 YSYEKL. Trimming took 4 bases from V and 7 from J; bases not matched to a gene: 14. The CDR3 runs 17 residues. The CDR3 sequence is CASSPLYGGRASNIQYF. Here the CDR3 DNA reads TGCGCCAGCAGCCCCCTCTATGGCGGGAGGGCGAGCAACATTCAGTACTTC.